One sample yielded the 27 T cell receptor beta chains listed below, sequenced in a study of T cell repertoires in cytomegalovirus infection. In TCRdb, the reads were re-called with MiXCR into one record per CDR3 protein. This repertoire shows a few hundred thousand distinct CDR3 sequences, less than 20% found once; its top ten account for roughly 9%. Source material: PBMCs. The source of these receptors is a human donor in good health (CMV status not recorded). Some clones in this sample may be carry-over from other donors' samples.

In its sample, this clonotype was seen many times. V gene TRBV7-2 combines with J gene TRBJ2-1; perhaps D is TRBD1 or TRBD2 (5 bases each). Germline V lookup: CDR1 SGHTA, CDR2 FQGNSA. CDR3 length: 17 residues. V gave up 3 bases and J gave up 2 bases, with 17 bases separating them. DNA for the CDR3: TGTGCCAGCAGCTTTAGCGCAGGGTCCTTTACCTACAATGAGCAGTTCTTC. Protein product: CASSFSAGSFTYNEQFF. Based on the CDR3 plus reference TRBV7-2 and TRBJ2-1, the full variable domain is GAGVSQSPSNKVTEKGKDVELRCDPISGHTALYWYRQSLGQGLEFLIYFQGNSAPDKSGLPSDRFSAERTGGSVSTLTIQRTQQEDSAVYLCASSFSAGSFTYNEQFFGPGTRLTVL.

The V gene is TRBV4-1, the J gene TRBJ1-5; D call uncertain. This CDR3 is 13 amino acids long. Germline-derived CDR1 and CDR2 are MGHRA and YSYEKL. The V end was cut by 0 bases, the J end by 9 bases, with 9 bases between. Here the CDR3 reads CASSQEDDRPQHF. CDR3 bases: TGCGCCAGCAGCCAAGAGGACGACCGGCCCCAGCATTTT.

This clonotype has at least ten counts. CDR3 region: CASRDPGRGQPQHF. DNA of the CDR3: TGTGCCAGCAGGGATCCAGGCAGGGGTCAGCCCCAGCATTTT. V and J are TRBV28 and TRBJ1-5; tentative D call: TRBD1 (6 bases). The V end was cut by 6 bases, the J end by 6 bases, with 15 bases between. The germline CDR1 and CDR2 sequences are MDHEN and SYDVKM. CDR3 length: 14 amino acids.

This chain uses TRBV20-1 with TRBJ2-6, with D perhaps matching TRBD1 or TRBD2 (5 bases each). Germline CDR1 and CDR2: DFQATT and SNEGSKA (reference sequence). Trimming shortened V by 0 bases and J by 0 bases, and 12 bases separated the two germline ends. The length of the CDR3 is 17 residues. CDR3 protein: CSARDGADHSGANVLTF. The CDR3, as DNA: TGCAGTGCTAGAGACGGGGCAGACCACTCTGGGGCCAACGTCCTGACTTTC.

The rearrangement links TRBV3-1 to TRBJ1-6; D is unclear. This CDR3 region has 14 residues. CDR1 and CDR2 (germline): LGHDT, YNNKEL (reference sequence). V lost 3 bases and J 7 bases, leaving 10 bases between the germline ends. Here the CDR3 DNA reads TGTGCCAGCAGCCACTACGAGAAAAATTCACCCCTCCACTTT. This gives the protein CASSHYEKNSPLHF.

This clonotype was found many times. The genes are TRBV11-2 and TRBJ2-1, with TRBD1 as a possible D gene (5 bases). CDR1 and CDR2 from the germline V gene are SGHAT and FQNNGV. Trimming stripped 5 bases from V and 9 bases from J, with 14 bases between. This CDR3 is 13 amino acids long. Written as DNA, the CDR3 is TGTGCCAGCAGCCCACGCAGGGTGGCTGAGCAGTTCTTC. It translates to CASSPRRVAEQFF.

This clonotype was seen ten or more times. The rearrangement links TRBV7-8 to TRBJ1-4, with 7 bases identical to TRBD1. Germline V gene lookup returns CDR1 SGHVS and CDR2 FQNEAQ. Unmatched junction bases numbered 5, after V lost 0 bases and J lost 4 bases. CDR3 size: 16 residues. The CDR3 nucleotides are TGTGCCAGCAGCTTAGCTGACAGGGACCTTAATGAAAAACTGTTTTTT. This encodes CASSLADRDLNEKLFF.

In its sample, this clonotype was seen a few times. The CDR3 protein is CASSPWVAQETQYF. CDR3 in DNA: TGTGCCAGCAGCCCATGGGTTGCCCAAGAGACCCAGTACTTC. J is TRBJ2-5 and V is TRBV12-3 or TRBV12-4; D is unresolved. This CDR3 is 14 amino acids long. The V and J ends lost 6 bases and 1 base respectively, with 12 bases between them.

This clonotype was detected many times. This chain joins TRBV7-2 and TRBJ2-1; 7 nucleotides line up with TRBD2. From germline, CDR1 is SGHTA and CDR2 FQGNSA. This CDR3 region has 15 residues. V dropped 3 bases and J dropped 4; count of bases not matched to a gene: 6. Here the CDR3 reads CASSFRSGDYNEQFF. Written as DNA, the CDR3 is TGTGCCAGCAGCTTTCGAAGCGGGGATTACAATGAGCAGTTCTTC.

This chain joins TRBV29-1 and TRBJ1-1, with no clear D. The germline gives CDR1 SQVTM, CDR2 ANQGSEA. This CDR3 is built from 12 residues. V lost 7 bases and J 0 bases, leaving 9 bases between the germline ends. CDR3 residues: CSATWMNTEAFF. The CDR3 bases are TGCAGCGCGACGTGGATGAACACTGAAGCTTTCTTT.

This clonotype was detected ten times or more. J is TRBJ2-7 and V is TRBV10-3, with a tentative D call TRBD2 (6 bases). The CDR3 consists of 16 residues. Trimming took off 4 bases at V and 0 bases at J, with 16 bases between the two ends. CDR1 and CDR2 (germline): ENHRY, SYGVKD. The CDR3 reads CAISGGVRQPSYEQYF. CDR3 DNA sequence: TGTGCCATCAGTGGGGGGGTAAGACAGCCCTCCTACGAGCAGTACTTC.

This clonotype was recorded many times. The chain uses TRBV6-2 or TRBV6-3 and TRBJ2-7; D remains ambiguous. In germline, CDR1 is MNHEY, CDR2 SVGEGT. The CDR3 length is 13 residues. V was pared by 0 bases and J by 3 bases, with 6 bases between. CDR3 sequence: CASSYSGSYEQYF. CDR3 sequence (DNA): TGTGCCAGCAGTTACTCGGGAAGCTACGAGCAGTACTTC.

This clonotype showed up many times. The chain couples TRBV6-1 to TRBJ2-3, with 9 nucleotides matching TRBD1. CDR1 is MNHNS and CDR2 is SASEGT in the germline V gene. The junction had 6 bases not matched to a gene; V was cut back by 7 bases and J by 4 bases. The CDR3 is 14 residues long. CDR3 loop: CASTLRQGADTQYF. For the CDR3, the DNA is TGTGCCAGCACCCTCAGACAGGGGGCAGATACGCAGTATTTT.

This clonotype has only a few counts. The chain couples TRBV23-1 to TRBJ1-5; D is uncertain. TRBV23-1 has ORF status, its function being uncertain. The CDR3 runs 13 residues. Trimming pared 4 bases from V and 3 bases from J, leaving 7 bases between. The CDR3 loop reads CASSRDVNQPQHF. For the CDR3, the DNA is TGCGCCAGCAGTCGAGACGTCAATCAGCCCCAGCATTTT.

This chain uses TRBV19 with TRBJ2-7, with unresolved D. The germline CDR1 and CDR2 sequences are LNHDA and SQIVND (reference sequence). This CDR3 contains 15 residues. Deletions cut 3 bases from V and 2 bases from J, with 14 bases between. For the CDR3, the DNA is TGTGCCAGTAGTATGTCGCCTACGGGCACCTACGAGCAGTACTTC. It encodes CASSMSPTGTYEQYF. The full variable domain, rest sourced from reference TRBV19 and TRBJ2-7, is DGGITQSPKYLFRKEGQNVTLSCEQNLNHDAMYWYRQDPGQGLRLIYYSQIVNDFQKGDIAEGYSVSREKKESFPLTVTSAQKNPTAFYLCASSMSPTGTYEQYFGPGTRLTVT.

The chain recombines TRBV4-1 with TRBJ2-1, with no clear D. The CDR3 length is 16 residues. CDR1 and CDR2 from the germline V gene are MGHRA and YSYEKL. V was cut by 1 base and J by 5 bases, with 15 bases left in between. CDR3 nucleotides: TGCGCCAGCAGCCAAGGGCTGATCTTCCCCCACAATGAGCAGTTCTTC. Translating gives CASSQGLIFPHNEQFF.

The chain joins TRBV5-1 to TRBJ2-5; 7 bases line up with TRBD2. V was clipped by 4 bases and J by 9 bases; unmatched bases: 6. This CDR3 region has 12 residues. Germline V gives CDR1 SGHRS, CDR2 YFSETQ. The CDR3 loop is CASSEYREAQYF. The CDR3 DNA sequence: TGCGCCAGCAGCGAATACCGGGAGGCCCAGTACTTC.

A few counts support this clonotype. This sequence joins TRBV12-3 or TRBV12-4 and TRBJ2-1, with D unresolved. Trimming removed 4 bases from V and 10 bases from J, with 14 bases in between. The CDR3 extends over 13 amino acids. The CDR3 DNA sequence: TGTGCCAGCAGTTCCTCGGCTCGTTGGGAGCAGTTCTTC. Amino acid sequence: CASSSSARWEQFF.

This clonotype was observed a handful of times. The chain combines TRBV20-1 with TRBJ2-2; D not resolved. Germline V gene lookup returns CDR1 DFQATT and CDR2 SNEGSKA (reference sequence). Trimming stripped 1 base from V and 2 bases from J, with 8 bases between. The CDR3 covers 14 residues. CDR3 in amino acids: CSARGSLNTGELFF. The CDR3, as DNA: TGCAGTGCTAGAGGGAGTCTTAACACCGGGGAGCTGTTTTTT.

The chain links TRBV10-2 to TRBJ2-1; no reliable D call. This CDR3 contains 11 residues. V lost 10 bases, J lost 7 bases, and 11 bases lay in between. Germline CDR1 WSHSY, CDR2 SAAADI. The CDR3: CATLIGNEQFF. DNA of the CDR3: TGCGCCACCCTTATCGGAAATGAGCAGTTCTTC.

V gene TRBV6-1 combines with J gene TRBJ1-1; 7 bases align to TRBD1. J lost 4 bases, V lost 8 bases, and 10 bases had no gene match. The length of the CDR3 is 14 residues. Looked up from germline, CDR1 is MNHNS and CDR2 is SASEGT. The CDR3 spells CASFRWTGRTEAFF. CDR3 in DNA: TGTGCCAGCTTCCGGTGGACAGGTCGCACTGAAGCTTTCTTT.

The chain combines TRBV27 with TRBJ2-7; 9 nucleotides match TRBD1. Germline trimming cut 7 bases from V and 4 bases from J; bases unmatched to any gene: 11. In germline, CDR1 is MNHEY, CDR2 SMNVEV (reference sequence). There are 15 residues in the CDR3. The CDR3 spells CASKSIQGAFYEQYF. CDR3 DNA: TGTGCCAGCAAATCCATACAGGGGGCATTTTACGAGCAGTACTTC.

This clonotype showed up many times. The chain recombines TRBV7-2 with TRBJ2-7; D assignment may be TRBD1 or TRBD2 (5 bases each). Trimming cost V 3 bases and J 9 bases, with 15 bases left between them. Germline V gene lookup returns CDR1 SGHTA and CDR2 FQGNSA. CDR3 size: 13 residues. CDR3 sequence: CASSFRGPQMQYF. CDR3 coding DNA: TGTGCCAGCAGCTTCCGGGGACCGCAAATGCAGTACTTC.

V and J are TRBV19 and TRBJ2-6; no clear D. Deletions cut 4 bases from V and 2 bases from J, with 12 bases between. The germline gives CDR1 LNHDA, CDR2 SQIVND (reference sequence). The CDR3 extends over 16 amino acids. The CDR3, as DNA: TGTGCCAGTAGTAACTTTAAGGGTGCTGGGGCCAACGTCCTGACTTTC. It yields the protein CASSNFKGAGANVLTF.

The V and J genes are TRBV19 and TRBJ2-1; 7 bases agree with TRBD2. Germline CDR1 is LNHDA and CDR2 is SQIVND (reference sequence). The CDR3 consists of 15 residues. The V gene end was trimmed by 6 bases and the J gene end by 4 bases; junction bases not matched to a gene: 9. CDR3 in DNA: TGTGCCAGTAGCATCGGGGGGTGGTCTTACAATGAGCAGTTCTTC. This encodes CASSIGGWSYNEQFF. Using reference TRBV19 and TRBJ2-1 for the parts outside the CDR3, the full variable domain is DGGITQSPKYLFRKEGQNVTLSCEQNLNHDAMYWYRQDPGQGLRLIYYSQIVNDFQKGDIAEGYSVSREKKESFPLTVTSAQKNPTAFYLCASSIGGWSYNEQFFGPGTRLTVL.

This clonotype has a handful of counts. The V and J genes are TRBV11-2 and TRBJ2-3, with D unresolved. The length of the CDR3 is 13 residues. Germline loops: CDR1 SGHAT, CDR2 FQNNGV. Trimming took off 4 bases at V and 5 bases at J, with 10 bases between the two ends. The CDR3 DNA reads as TGTGCCAGCAGCTCGCAATTAGGAGATACGCAGTATTTT. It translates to CASSSQLGDTQYF.

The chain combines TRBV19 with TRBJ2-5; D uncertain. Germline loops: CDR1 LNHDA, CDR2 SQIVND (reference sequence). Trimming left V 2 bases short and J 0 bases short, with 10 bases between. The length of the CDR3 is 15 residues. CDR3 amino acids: CASSISPPYQETQYF. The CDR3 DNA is TGTGCCAGTAGTATATCCCCACCGTACCAAGAGACCCAGTACTTC.